This TCR beta chain was retrieved from a study of T cells after yellow fever vaccination. The CDR3 is 13 amino acids. Germline V gives CDR1 KGHSH, CDR2 LQKENI. Deletions cut 2 bases from V and 3 bases from J, with 7 bases between. TCRdb redid the calling of the 5' RACE reads with MiXCR, one entry per CDR3 protein. The sample holds about 360,000 distinct CDR3 sequences, over 5% seen once. This clonotype came up many times. The source is a man under 40 who received the YFV17D yellow fever vaccine. V gene TRBV18 combines with J gene TRBJ2-5, with D uncertain. The sequencing used PBMCs, collected 5 days after the yellow fever booster vaccination. CDR3 in amino acids: CASSPDQKETQYF. The CDR3 DNA reads TGTGCCAGCTCACCAGACCAAAAAGAGACCCAGTACTTC.